The rows below give T cell receptor beta chains drawn from one sample of a study of blood T cell repertoires in COVID-19. Data came from immunoSEQ multiplex PCR; TCRdb stores just in-frame clones and leaves some out. This table holds fewer than 200,000 clones, 80% to 90% found once. Material: peripheral blood. The receptors shown here come from a middle-aged man who had recovered from COVID-19. The CDR3 runs from the conserved cysteine through the conserved F or W. The D gene is left open where the match is weak. The size field is filled for only some rows; it gives once, few, many or a size class.

cdr3_length,d_call,v_call,clone_size,j_call,cdr3_nt,cdr3_aa
13,.,TRBV2,.,TRBJ1-1,TGTGCCAGCAGTGAATACTTGAACACTGAAGCTTTCTTT,CASSEYLNTEAFF
11,.,TRBV14,.,TRBJ2-7,TGTGCCAGCAGCAATCACAGGGAGCAGTACTTC,CASSNHREQYF
15,TRBD2,TRBV13,.,TRBJ2-7,TGTGCCAGCAGCCCCGGTGGTAGCGGGAATGACGAGCAGTACTTC,CASSPGGSGNDEQYF
18,TRBD2,TRBV19,.,TRBJ2-1,TGTGCCAGTCACCCGGGACTAGGGCGTTCGGACTCCTACAATGAGCAGTTCTTC,CASHPGLGRSDSYNEQFF
18,.,TRBV6-4,.,TRBJ2-2,TGTGCCCCCCCGAGACGAGACAGTGACGAAGCGAACACCGGGGAGCTGTTTTTT,CAPPRRDSDEANTGELFF
12,.,TRBV27,once,TRBJ2-1,TGTGCCAGTAGTACAGGGAACAATGAGCAGTTCTTC,CASSTGNNEQFF
15,.,TRBV6-5,.,TRBJ2-1,TGTGCCAGCAGTCCCGACCGTAGGGGGTTTGGTGAGCAGTTCTTC,CASSPDRRGFGEQFF
14,TRBD1,TRBV5-8,few,TRBJ2-1,TGTGCCAGCAGCTCCACAGGGGGTAACAATGAGCAGTTCTTC,CASSSTGGNNEQFF
14,.,TRBV7-8,.,TRBJ1-1,TGTGCCAGCAGCTTAGGAGGGGGGGGACCTGAAGCTTTCTTT,CASSLGGGGPEAFF
17,.,TRBV28,.,TRBJ2-2,TGTGCCAGCACCCAAACAGTGGCAGCCGCGAACACCGGGGAGCTGTTTTTT,CASTQTVAAANTGELFF
12,.,TRBV29-1,.,TRBJ1-1,TGCAGCGCTGCTCCGACGGGCACTGAAGCTTTCTTT,CSAAPTGTEAFF
14,TRBD1,TRBV11-2,.,TRBJ1-6,TGTGCCAGCAGCACGGACAGGGGACTTTCACCCCTCCACTTT,CASSTDRGLSPLHF
16,TRBD2,TRBV7-2,.,TRBJ2-1,TGTGCCAGCAGCCTAGAGACTAGCTCCCCCTACAATGAGCAGTTCTTC,CASSLETSSPYNEQFF
13,.,TRBV6-5,.,TRBJ1-2,TGTGCCAGCAGCGGACAGCGTAACTATGGCTACACCTTC,CASSGQRNYGYTF
14,.,TRBV7-9,.,TRBJ1-4,TGTGCCAGCAGCCTGGCAACGGGGAGTGAAAAACTGTTTTTT,CASSLATGSEKLFF
14,TRBD1,TRBV6-2/TRBV6-3,.,TRBJ1-2,TGTGCCAGCAGTTACTCGGGACAGGGGGCTGGCTACACCTTC,CASSYSGQGAGYTF
14,.,TRBV5-1,.,TRBJ1-1,TGCGCCAGCAGCTTTCAAGCCGCGAACACTGAAGCTTTCTTT,CASSFQAANTEAFF
18,TRBD2,TRBV11-2,.,TRBJ2-5,TGTGCCAGCAGCTTAGCCCTAGCGGGGGGCCGATCAAAAGAGACCCAGTACTTC,CASSLALAGGRSKETQYF